These T cell receptor beta chains were read from a single sample in a study of cytomegalovirus exposure and HLA in healthy donors. The table came from immunoSEQ multiplex PCR; TCRdb's copy has only in-frame clones and leaves some out. This sample has about 280,000 clones; roughly 90% occur once, and the top ten carry about 0.86%. The sample was PBMCs. The receptors come from a woman between 18 and 29 years old in good health and CMV-seronegative. Each CDR3 is given with its conserved first and last residue. The D gene is left open where the match is weak. Size is stated for part of the rows, as once, few or many counts, or as a class when the clone is expanded.

abundance,v_gene,j_gene,d_gene,CDR3nt,CDR3aa
once,TRBV18,TRBJ2-7,TRBD2,TGTGCCAGCTCACCAGCGGGAGGGCCGGGCGAGCAGTACTTC,CASSPAGGPGEQYF
few,TRBV6-5,TRBJ1-1,-,TGTGCCAGCAGTTACTCTGCCGGGAACACTGAAGCTTTCTTT,CASSYSAGNTEAFF
-,TRBV28,TRBJ2-7,TRBD2,TGTGCCAGCAGTCACCCCAGCCCGGGAGGGGAGCAGTACTTC,CASSHPSPGGEQYF
-,TRBV28,TRBJ2-2,TRBD2,TGTGCCAGCAGCGTATACGCCGGACTAGCGGGAGGGAACACCGGGGAGCTGTTTTTT,CASSVYAGLAGGNTGELFF
few,TRBV4-2,TRBJ1-5,-,TGTGCCAGCAGCCAAGATCTGTTCAGCAATCAGCCCCAGCATTTT,CASSQDLFSNQPQHF
-,TRBV12-5,TRBJ2-7,TRBD1,TGTGCTAGTGGTTTGGAGGACAGGGACTCCTACGAGCAGTACTTC,CASGLEDRDSYEQYF
-,TRBV5-1,TRBJ1-1,-,TGCGCCAGCAGCTCTTTGGGACACCATGGCGCTTTCTTT,CASSSLGHHGAFF
-,TRBV25-1,TRBJ2-1,-,TGTGCCAGCAGTGAATTTACAAATGAGCAGTTCTTC,CASSEFTNEQFF
-,TRBV29-1,TRBJ1-3,-,TGCAGCGTTGTCGGGATGGACGGAAACACCATATATTTT,CSVVGMDGNTIYF
once,TRBV28,TRBJ1-2,-,TGTGCCAGCACCACTTCGGACTATGGCTACACCTTC,CASTTSDYGYTF
-,TRBV5-4,TRBJ2-1,TRBD2,TGTGCCAGCAGCGCTCCGGGGCTAGCGGGAGGTCGGCAGTTCTTC,CASSAPGLAGGRQFF
once,TRBV5-4,TRBJ2-7,TRBD1,TGTGCCAGCAGCTCGAAGACAGGGGATTCCTACGAGCAGTACTTC,CASSSKTGDSYEQYF
-,TRBV27,TRBJ2-1,-,TGTGCCAGCAGTGAGTACAATGAGCAGTTCTTC,CASSEYNEQFF
-,TRBV19,TRBJ1-1,-,TGTGCCAGTAGGTTCCCCGGGACTGAAGCTTTCTTT,CASRFPGTEAFF
-,TRBV28,TRBJ1-3,TRBD1,TGTGCCAGCAATGAGGGACAGATAAACACCATATATTTT,CASNEGQINTIYF
-,TRBV5-6,TRBJ2-1,TRBD2,TGTGCCAGCAGTTCGTCCGGGACTAGGGGGAGTGGTGAGCAGTTCTTC,CASSSSGTRGSGEQFF
-,TRBV2,TRBJ2-1,-,TGTGCCAGCAGTGAAGGGGGCATGGCCTACAATGAGCAGTTCTTC,CASSEGGMAYNEQFF
-,TRBV6-5,TRBJ2-3,-,TGTGCCAGCAGTTACTCGCGCATCACAGATACGCAGTATTTT,CASSYSRITDTQYF
-,TRBV9,TRBJ2-7,TRBD2,TGTGCCAGCAGCGTAGGCGGGGCGGGAGAGGACGAGCAGTACTTC,CASSVGGAGEDEQYF
few,TRBV27,TRBJ2-3,-,TGTGCCAGCAGTTTGATAGGCACAGATACGCAGTATTTT,CASSLIGTDTQYF
-,TRBV9,TRBJ2-1,-,TGTGCCAGCAGCGTAGCAGGTGTGCCGGGGATGATCACCTACAATGAGCAGTTCTTC,CASSVAGVPGMITYNEQFF
-,TRBV5-6,TRBJ1-2,-,TGTGCCAGCAGCTTGCAGGGGTTGAGTGGTGGCTACACCTTC,CASSLQGLSGGYTF
-,TRBV6-6,TRBJ1-3,TRBD1,TGTGCCAGCAGTCATGACAGGGGCGCCATATATTTT,CASSHDRGAIYF
-,TRBV7-9,TRBJ2-1,-,TGTGCCAGCAGCCCAGTTAGGAGCTCCTACAATGAGCAGTTCTTC,CASSPVRSSYNEQFF
once,TRBV7-9,TRBJ1-6,TRBD1,TGTGCCAGCAGCCCGGGTGGTGGGACAGGAGATTCACCCCTCCACTTT,CASSPGGGTGDSPLHF